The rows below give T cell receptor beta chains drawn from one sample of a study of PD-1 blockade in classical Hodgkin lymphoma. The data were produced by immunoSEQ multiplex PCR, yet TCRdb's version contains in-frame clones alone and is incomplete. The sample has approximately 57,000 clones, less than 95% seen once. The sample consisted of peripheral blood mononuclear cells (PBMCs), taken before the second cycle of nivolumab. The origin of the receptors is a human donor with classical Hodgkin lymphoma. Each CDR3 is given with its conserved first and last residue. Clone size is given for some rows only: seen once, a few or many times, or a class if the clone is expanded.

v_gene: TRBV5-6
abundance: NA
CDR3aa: CASRLRPPAYEQYF

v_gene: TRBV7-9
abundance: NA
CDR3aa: CASSLVGSAGNQPQHF

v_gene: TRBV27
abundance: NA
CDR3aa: CASSIQAGGPSDTQYF

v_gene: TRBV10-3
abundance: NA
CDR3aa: CATGTAEILETQYF

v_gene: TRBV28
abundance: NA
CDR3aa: CASSFYTPDRNTEAFF

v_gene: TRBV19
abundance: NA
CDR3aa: CASSRESSYEQYF

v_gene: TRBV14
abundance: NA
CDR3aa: CASSRTGQISAAFF

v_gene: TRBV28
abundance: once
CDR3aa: CASSYLGTYGYTF

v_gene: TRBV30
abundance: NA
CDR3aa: CAWSVLRGPYNEQFF

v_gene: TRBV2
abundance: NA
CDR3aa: CAAGRINSPLHF

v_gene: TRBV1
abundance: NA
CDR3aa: CTSSQQDRAINQPQHF

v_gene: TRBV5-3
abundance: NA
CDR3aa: CARSSQPGHNSPLHF

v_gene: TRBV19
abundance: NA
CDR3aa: CASSIRDNSYNEQFF

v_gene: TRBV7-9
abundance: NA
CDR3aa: CASSPWDTPFYNEQFF

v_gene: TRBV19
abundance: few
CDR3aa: CASGWGFLRETQYF

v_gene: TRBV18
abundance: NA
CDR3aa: CASSPRTSGGTKNTGELFF

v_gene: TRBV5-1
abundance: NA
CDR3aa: CASSLGGTTSYEQYF

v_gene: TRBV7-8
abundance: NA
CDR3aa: CASSLALLAGGLGELFF

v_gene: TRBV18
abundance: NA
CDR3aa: CASSPRRGQGTEAFF

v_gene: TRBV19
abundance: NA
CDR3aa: CASSTDRDSYEQYF

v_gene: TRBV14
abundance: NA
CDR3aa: CASSQEGTTYEQYF

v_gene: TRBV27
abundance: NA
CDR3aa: CASSLQFGGETQYF

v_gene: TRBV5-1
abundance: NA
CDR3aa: CASSLEASGVTYEQYF

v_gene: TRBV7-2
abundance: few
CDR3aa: CASSLGEGQPQHF

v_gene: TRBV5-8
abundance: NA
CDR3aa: CASSLSGRVGDTQYF

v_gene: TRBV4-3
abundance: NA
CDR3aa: CASSQAAGASYEQYF

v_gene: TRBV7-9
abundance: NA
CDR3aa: CASSLGQGNTEAFF

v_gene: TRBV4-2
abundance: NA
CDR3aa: CASSQGAEGKDGYTF

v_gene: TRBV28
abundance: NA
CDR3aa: CASSLQGGGNNEKLFF

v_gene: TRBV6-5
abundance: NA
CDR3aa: CASSYSRGGDSPLHF

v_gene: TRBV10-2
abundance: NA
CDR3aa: CASRAKGPAPKETQYF

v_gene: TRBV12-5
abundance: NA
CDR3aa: CASSLFRAEQGTQYF

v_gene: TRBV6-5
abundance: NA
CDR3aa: CASRPQGGSSYEQYF

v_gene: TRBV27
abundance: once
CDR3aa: CASSSLGQLYGYTF

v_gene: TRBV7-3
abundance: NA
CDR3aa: CASSFLMPNLGNTEAFF

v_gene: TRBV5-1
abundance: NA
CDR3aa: CASTGGLGTEAFF

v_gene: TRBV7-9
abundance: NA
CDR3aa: CASSLVGYQSTDTQYF

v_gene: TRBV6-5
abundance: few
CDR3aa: CASSTRETQYF

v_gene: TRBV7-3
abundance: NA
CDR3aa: CASSLTPRTSGRNTGELFF

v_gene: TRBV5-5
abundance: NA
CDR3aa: CASSSTSGTGYEQYF

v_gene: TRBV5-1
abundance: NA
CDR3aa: CASSNLPGQETQYF

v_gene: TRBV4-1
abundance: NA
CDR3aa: CASSQEDTIAQGGVRGYTF

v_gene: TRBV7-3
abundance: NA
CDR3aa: CASSLYPGTGELFF

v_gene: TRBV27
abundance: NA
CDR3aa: CASSWTSADHEQYF

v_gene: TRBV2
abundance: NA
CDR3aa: CARDTPNQDTQYF

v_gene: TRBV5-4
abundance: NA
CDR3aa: CASSLAAGASSGNTIYF

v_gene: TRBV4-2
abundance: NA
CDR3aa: CASSQGGTGQVNSPLHF

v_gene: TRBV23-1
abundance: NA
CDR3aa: CASSQSGTSGGTDTQYF

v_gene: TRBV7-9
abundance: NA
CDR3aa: CASSPEGTENTEAFF

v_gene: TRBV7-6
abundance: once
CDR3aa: CASSPQIMNTEAFF

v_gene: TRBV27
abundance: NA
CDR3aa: CASSDGSYEQYF

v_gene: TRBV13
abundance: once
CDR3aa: CASSLVLLDTQYF

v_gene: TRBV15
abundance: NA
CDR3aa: CATSTETWEKETQYF

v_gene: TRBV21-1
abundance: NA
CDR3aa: CASREQGGGEQYF

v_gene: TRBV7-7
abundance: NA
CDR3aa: CASSLGIAGANEQFF

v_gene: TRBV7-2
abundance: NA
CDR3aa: CASSLRWAGSTDTQYF

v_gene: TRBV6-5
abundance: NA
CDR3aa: CASSYLGDNYGYTF

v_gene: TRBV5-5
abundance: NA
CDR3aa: CASSSRGGAGAYRLQETQYF

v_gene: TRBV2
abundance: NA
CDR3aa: CASSVLWGTGGDGYTF

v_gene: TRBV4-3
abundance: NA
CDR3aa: CASSRQGANYGYTF